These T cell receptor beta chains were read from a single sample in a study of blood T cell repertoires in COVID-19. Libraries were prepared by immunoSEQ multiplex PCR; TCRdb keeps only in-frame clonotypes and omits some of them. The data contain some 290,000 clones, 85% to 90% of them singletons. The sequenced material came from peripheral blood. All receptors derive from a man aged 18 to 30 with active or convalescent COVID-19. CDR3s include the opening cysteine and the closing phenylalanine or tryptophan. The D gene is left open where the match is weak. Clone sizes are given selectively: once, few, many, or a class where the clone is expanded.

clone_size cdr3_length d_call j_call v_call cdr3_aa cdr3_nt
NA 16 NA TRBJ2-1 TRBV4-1 CASSQASLSSYNEQFF TGCGCCAGCAGCCAAGCTTCCCTTAGCTCCTACAATGAGCAGTTCTTC
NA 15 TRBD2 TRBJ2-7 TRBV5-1 CASSSASGNPYEQYF TGCGCCAGCAGCTCGGCTAGCGGTAACCCCTACGAGCAGTACTTC
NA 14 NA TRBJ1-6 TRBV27 CASTSSSYNSPLHF TGTGCCAGCACCTCGAGCTCCTATAATTCACCCCTCCACTTT
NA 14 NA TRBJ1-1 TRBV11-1 CASSPQGWNTEAFF TGTGCCAGCAGCCCCCAGGGTTGGAACACTGAAGCTTTCTTT
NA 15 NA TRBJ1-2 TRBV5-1 CASSLDRSGYYGYTF TGCGCCAGCAGCTTGGACAGGAGTGGTTACTATGGCTACACCTTC
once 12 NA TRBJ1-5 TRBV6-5 CASSHQGQPQHF TGTGCCAGCAGCCACCAGGGACAGCCCCAGCATTTT
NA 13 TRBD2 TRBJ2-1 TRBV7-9 CASSPLAGYEQFF TGTGCCAGCAGCCCCTTAGCGGGGTACGAGCAGTTCTTC
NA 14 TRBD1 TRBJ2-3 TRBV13 CASSNRGGTDTQYF TGTGCCAGCAGCAACAGGGGGGGCACAGATACGCAGTATTTT
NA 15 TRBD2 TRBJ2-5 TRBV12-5 CASASGVVSGETQYF TGTGCTAGTGCTAGCGGGGTGGTAAGCGGAGAGACCCAGTACTTC
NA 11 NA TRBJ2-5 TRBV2 CASKQVETQYF TGTGCCAGCAAGCAGGTAGAGACCCAGTACTTC
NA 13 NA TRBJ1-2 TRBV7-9 CASSLSGIYGYTF TGTGCCAGCAGCTTATCAGGGATCTATGGCTACACCTTC
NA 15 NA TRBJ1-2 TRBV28 CASSPKWTGGYGYTF TGTGCCAGCAGTCCGAAATGGACGGGAGGCTATGGCTACACCTTC
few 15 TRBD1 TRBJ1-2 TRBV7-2 CASSIRDSSPHGYTF TGTGCCAGCAGCATCCGGGACAGCTCACCCCATGGCTACACCTTC
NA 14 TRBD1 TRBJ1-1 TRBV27 CASRIRGQGVRAFF TGTGCCAGCAGAATACGCGGACAGGGGGTTAGAGCTTTCTTT
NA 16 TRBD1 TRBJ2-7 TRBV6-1 CASSDRGLGQGARQYF TGTGCCAGCAGTGACAGGGGGTTGGGACAGGGGGCTCGACAGTACTTC
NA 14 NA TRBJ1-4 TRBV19 CASSITETNEKLFF TGTGCCAGTAGTATCACAGAGACTAATGAAAAACTGTTTTTT
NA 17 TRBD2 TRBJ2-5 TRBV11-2 CASSLDLSAGGMETQYF TGTGCCAGCAGCTTAGACTTATCAGCGGGGGGGATGGAGACCCAGTACTTC
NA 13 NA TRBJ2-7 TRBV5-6 CASSFGLSYEQYF TGTGCCAGCAGCTTCGGACTCTCCTACGAGCAGTACTTC
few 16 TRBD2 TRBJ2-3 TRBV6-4 CASSDRAGGDTDTQYF TGTGCCAGCAGTGACAGGGCGGGGGGCGACACAGATACGCAGTATTTT
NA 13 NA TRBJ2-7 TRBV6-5 CASKRELSYEQYF TGTGCCAGCAAGAGGGAACTCTCCTACGAGCAGTACTTC
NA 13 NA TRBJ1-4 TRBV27 CASSLTVMEKLFF TGTGCCAGCAGTTTAACAGTCATGGAAAAACTGTTTTTT
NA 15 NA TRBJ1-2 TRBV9 CASSVGGSLDYGYTF TGTGCCAGCAGCGTAGGAGGGTCTTTGGACTATGGCTACACCTTC
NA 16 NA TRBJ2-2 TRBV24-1 CATSDLGGKNTGELFF TGTGCCACCAGTGATTTGGGGGGCAAGAACACCGGGGAGCTGTTTTTT
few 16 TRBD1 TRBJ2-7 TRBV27 CASKKGRDSRSYEQYF TGTGCCAGCAAAAAAGGCCGGGACAGTCGCTCCTACGAGCAGTACTTC
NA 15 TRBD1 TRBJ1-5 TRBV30 CAWSPHRGSNQPQHF TGTGCCTGGAGTCCGCACAGGGGGAGCAATCAGCCCCAGCATTTT
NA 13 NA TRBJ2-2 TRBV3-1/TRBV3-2 CASSQGVRGELFF TGTGCCAGCAGCCAAGGAGTTCGAGGGGAGCTGTTTTTT
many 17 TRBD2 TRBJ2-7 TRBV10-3 CAISEAIGLAGAGEQYF TGTGCCATCAGTGAGGCGATCGGACTAGCGGGAGCGGGGGAGCAGTACTTC
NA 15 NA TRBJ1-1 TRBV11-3 CASSSPGDGATEAFF TGTGCCAGCAGCTCTCCAGGGGATGGGGCGACTGAAGCTTTCTTT
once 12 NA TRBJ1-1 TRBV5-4 CASSLNGRGVFF TGTGCCAGCAGCTTGAATGGGCGGGGAGTTTTCTTT
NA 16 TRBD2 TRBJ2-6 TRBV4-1 CASSHFGTTGANVLTF TGCGCCAGCAGCCACTTTGGGACTACTGGGGCCAACGTCCTGACTTTC
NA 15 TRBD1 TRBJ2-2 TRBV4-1 CASSRPGQGAGELFF TGCGCCAGCAGCCGCCCGGGACAGGGGGCCGGGGAGCTGTTTTTT